These T cell receptor beta chains were read from a single sample in a study of blood T cells in healthy people across ages. TCRdb itself ran the 5' RACE reads through MiXCR, one entry per CDR3 protein. The sample carries roughly 640,000 distinct CDR3 sequences, 25% to 35% recorded once. The sample taken for sequencing was blood. The receptor source for this set is an elderly woman in good health. Both conserved end residues are part of each CDR3. D genes are given only for firm matches. Some rows mark clone size as missing; the rest say once, few, many or name a class of expanded clone.

V	size	D	J	DNA	CDR3
TRBV7-3	.	TRBD1	TRBJ2-5	TGTGCCAGCAGCTTAGTCCGGACAGGGCTTGGCCAAGAGACCCAGTACTTC	CASSLVRTGLGQETQYF
TRBV9	many	.	TRBJ2-3	TGTGCCAGCAGCGTAGTGGTGGGGGGGCCCACAGATACGCAGTATTTT	CASSVVVGGPTDTQYF
TRBV2	many	.	TRBJ2-6	TGTGCCAGCAGTGTGGAGTCTGGGGCCAACGTCCTGACTTTC	CASSVESGANVLTF
TRBV19	few	TRBD1	TRBJ1-1	TGTGCCAGTAGACCAGGGGGGGGCACTGAAGCTTTCTTT	CASRPGGGTEAFF
TRBV4-1	many	TRBD1	TRBJ1-5	TGCGCCAGCAGCCTAACCGAGACCAGGGGGAATAGCAATCAGCCCCAGCATTTT	CASSLTETRGNSNQPQHF
TRBV12-3/TRBV12-4	many	TRBD1	TRBJ1-2	TGTGCCAGCACTACAGGGGACCCGTCGGGGGGCTACACCTTC	CASTTGDPSGGYTF
TRBV7-9	.	.	TRBJ2-2	TGTGCCAGCAGCTCTACACTTCCGGGATTGGCTTCCGGGGAGCTGTTTTTT	CASSSTLPGLASGELFF
TRBV20-1	many	TRBD1	TRBJ2-2	TGCAGTGCTAGAGATGCAGGGGGCTACACCGGGGAGCTGTTTTTT	CSARDAGGYTGELFF
TRBV3-1	.	TRBD2	TRBJ2-3	TGTGCCAGCATAGCGGGGAACACAGATACGCAGTATTTT	CASIAGNTDTQYF
TRBV28	few	TRBD1	TRBJ1-4	TGTGCCAGCAGTCGGGACAGGATAAATGAAAAACTGTTTTTT	CASSRDRINEKLFF
TRBV15	many	.	TRBJ2-1	TGTGCCACCAGCAGGGTTCTAGCGTTAGGCGAGCAGTTCTTC	CATSRVLALGEQFF
TRBV13	many	TRBD1	TRBJ2-5	TGTGCCAGCAGCACAGAAGGGGACAGGGGGCAAGAGACCCAGTACTTC	CASSTEGDRGQETQYF
TRBV28	.	.	TRBJ1-2	TGTGCCAGCAGCTCCCCGAGGACAGTATATAACTATGGCTACACCTTC	CASSSPRTVYNYGYTF
TRBV5-1	many	TRBD1	TRBJ2-1	TGCGCCAGCAGCTTGGGTACAGGGGAATACAATGAGCAGTTCTTC	CASSLGTGEYNEQFF
TRBV28	.	.	TRBJ1-2	TGTGCCAGCAGTTCCCCCTTGGGGCCAGGCCTCTATGGCTACACCTTC	CASSSPLGPGLYGYTF
TRBV12-3/TRBV12-4	many	.	TRBJ2-3	TGTGCCAGCAGTTTACTAGCCGGGGGTGATACGCAGTATTTT	CASSLLAGGDTQYF
TRBV7-8	few	TRBD2	TRBJ2-5	TGTGCCAGCAGCCACCAGGCGGGGGGGCCGATTGAGACCCAGTACTTC	CASSHQAGGPIETQYF
TRBV20-1	many	TRBD1	TRBJ1-1	TGCAGTGCTTCCCGGACAGGGGAAGGCGAAGCTTTCTTT	CSASRTGEGEAFF
TRBV12-3/TRBV12-4	.	.	TRBJ2-2	TGTGCCAGCAGTCAAAGAGGGGCGATTAACACCGGGGAGCTGTTTTTT	CASSQRGAINTGELFF
TRBV12-3/TRBV12-4	many	.	TRBJ1-6	TGTGCCAGCAGTTTAAGTGGGGATTCACCCCTCCACTTT	CASSLSGDSPLHF
TRBV6-2/TRBV6-3	few	.	TRBJ2-7	TGTGCCACCTACAAGTACAATGAGCAGTACTTC	CATYKYNEQYF
TRBV28	many	TRBD1	TRBJ2-4	TGTGCCAGCAGAACCGGGACAGCAACCAAAAACATTCAGTACTTC	CASRTGTATKNIQYF
TRBV10-3	.	TRBD2	TRBJ2-1	TGTGCCATCAGTGAAGGGACTAGTAACAATGAGCAGTTCTTC	CAISEGTSNNEQFF
TRBV28	.	.	TRBJ2-5	TGTGCCAGCAGTCTCCCCAGTAGGGGTGTGGAGACCCAGTACTTC	CASSLPSRGVETQYF
TRBV30	many	.	TRBJ1-6	TGTGCCTGGAACCAGGGAACCAATTCACCCCTCCACTTT	CAWNQGTNSPLHF
TRBV20-1	once	.	TRBJ2-5	TGCAGTGCCAGGACCGCGTACCAAGAGACCCAGTACTTC	CSARTAYQETQYF
TRBV3-1	.	.	TRBJ1-1	TGTGCCAGCGCTCTCGATGGGGGGGAAGCTTTCTTT	CASALDGGEAFF
TRBV5-1	many	.	TRBJ1-2	TGCGCCAGCAGCTTGTCGGGGGGACGGAGCTATGGCTACACCTTC	CASSLSGGRSYGYTF
TRBV27	many	TRBD1	TRBJ2-5	TGTGCCAGCAGTTTACAGGGGGCGAGGGGGGAGACCCAGTACTTC	CASSLQGARGETQYF
TRBV7-9	.	.	TRBJ1-2	TGTGCCAGCAGAAGGGGGGCAGGGTCGGGCGATGGCTACACCTTC	CASRRGAGSGDGYTF
TRBV18	.	TRBD1	TRBJ1-1	TGTGCCAGCTCACCACTCCCAGGACAGGGGGCTACTGAAGCTTTCTTT	CASSPLPGQGATEAFF
TRBV20-1	few	.	TRBJ1-1	TGCAGTGCTAGAGATGAGTGGGGCGAGAACACTGAAGCTTTCTTT	CSARDEWGENTEAFF
TRBV4-2	.	.	TRBJ1-1	TGTGCCAGCAGCCAAGATCCCGGGGGGTGGGCTTTCTTT	CASSQDPGGWAFF
TRBV29-1	.	.	TRBJ1-2	TGCAGCGTTGGAATACAGGCCCCCTATGGCTACACCTTC	CSVGIQAPYGYTF
TRBV7-9	.	TRBD1	TRBJ1-2	TGTGCCAGCAGCGAGCAACAGGGGAACTATGGCTACACCTTC	CASSEQQGNYGYTF
TRBV20-1	.	TRBD2	TRBJ2-1	TGCAGTGCTAGAGCCAGGACTAGCGGGAGGGATGGGAGCTCCTACAATGAGCAGTTCTTC	CSARARTSGRDGSSYNEQFF
TRBV30	.	TRBD1	TRBJ2-1	TGTGCCTGGAGGGAGACAGGGGTCAATGAGCAGTTCTTC	CAWRETGVNEQFF
TRBV2	.	TRBD1	TRBJ2-7	TGTGCCAGCAGTGGGGACAGTTACCGGGAGCAGTACTTC	CASSGDSYREQYF
TRBV5-1	many	.	TRBJ1-1	TGCGCCAGCAGCCCCCTGTCAGGGTCTGTCGGAGGCACTGAAGCTTTCTTT	CASSPLSGSVGGTEAFF
TRBV20-1	many	TRBD2	TRBJ2-3	TGCAGTGCTAAGCGGGGGGGAGCAGATACGCAGTATTTT	CSAKRGGADTQYF
TRBV4-1	.	.	TRBJ1-2	TGCGCCAGCAGCCAAGGAGGTCCGGGCGGTTTCTATGGCTACACCTTC	CASSQGGPGGFYGYTF
TRBV14	many	.	TRBJ1-2	TGTGCCAGCAGCCAAGATCGTGGGGGAAGGGACTATGGCTACACCTTC	CASSQDRGGRDYGYTF
TRBV6-1	.	.	TRBJ1-4	TGTGTCAGCAGTTCCCGTTTCATTGAAAAACTGTTTTTT	CVSSSRFIEKLFF
TRBV7-2	many	TRBD2	TRBJ2-1	TGTGCCAGCAGCTTTACGGGCGGGGGGCCAGACGGTGAGCAGTTCTTC	CASSFTGGGPDGEQFF
TRBV5-1	many	.	TRBJ2-5	TGCGCCAGCAGCTTGGACCCCCCCCGTTTGGGGTTGGGGATTGAGACCCAGTACTTC	CASSLDPPRLGLGIETQYF
TRBV7-2	.	.	TRBJ2-7	TGTGCCAGCAGCTTAAATACGGGGACCTACGAGCAGTACTTC	CASSLNTGTYEQYF
TRBV5-6	.	.	TRBJ2-2	TGTGCCAGCAGCTTGGTGGGTCCCGGGGAGCTGTTTTTT	CASSLVGPGELFF
TRBV30	.	TRBD1	TRBJ1-5	TGTGCCTGGGGTCCGAGGGGGACAGGGGTGAATCAGCCCCAGCATTTT	CAWGPRGTGVNQPQHF
TRBV6-2/TRBV6-3	.	TRBD2	TRBJ2-7	TGTGCCAGCAGTTCCCGGACTAGCGGGTCCTACAATGAGCAGTACTTC	CASSSRTSGSYNEQYF
TRBV7-6	.	.	TRBJ2-1	TGTGCCAGCAGCCCAATCGGCAGGGACGGACACAATGCGCAGTTCTTC	CASSPIGRDGHNAQFF